Shown below are 20 T cell receptor beta chains from a single sample sequenced in a study of control samples from healthy donors and cancer patients. Clones were sequenced by immunoSEQ multiplex PCR, and TCRdb holds only the in-frame ones, with some missing. Of about 120,000 clones in the sample, just under 95% are singletons; the top ten hold around 6%. The specimen was blood. These TCRs come from a man between 18 and 29 years old in good health.

J is TRBJ1-2 and V is TRBV6-6, with D uncertain. The CDR3 has 15 amino acids. V dropped 0 bases and J dropped 5 bases, with 13 bases sitting between them. Germline lookup yields CDR1 MNHNY and CDR2 SVGAGI (reference sequence). The CDR3 DNA sequence: TGTGCCAGCAGTTACTCGAGTTTCGTGGGTTATGGCTACACCTTC. Protein: CASSYSSFVGYGYTF.

The gene calls are TRBV9 and TRBJ1-1; D might be TRBD1 (6 bases). Per germline, CDR1 SGDLS and CDR2 YYNGEE. The CDR3 is made up of 12 amino acids. The ends were cut back, 3 bases at V and 8 bases at J, with 11 bases in the middle. The CDR3 bases are TGTGCCAGCAGCGGTTTGGACAGCGAAGCTTTCTTT. Amino acids: CASSGLDSEAFF.

This chain links TRBV6-1 with TRBJ1-1; D perhaps matches TRBD1 (5 bases). The CDR3 loop spans 13 amino acids. Germline V CDR1 and CDR2: MNHNS, SASEGT. With 2 bases removed from V and 2 bases from J, the gap between germline ends came to 6 bases. The CDR3 is CASSEQGNTEAFF. The CDR3 DNA follows: TGTGCCAGCAGTGAACAGGGAAACACTGAAGCTTTCTTT.

The chain joins TRBV9 to TRBJ2-3; possibly TRBD1 or TRBD2 for D (5 bases each). CDR3 length: 15 residues. V shed 1 base and J shed 3 bases, with 12 bases lying between them. Germline V CDR1 and CDR2: SGDLS, YYNGEE. CDR3 nucleotide sequence: TGTGCCAGCAGCGTAAGTGGGACGGGAACAGATACGCAGTATTTT. It is translated as CASSVSGTGTDTQYF.

The gene calls are TRBV5-1 and TRBJ2-5; no firm D call. This CDR3 comprises 13 residues. The V gene's germline CDR1 is SGHRS and CDR2 YFSETQ. With 0 bases removed from V and 5 bases from J, the gap between germline ends came to 8 bases. The CDR3 reads CASSLGVFETQYF. In nucleotides, the CDR3 is TGCGCCAGCAGCTTGGGAGTTTTCGAGACCCAGTACTTC.

This rearrangement joins TRBV4-1 to TRBJ2-3; no reliable D call. The CDR3 covers 16 residues. Trimming removed 3 bases at V and 4 bases at J, with 17 bases between. Germline V gives CDR1 MGHRA, CDR2 YSYEKL. The CDR3 DNA is TGCGCCAGCAGCCAGGGCGAGTGGCATGGGGCAGATACGCAGTATTTT. Translated: CASSQGEWHGADTQYF.

This clone was counted a few times. The rearrangement uses TRBV25-1 and TRBJ1-4; unclear D gene. Trimming left V 3 bases short and J 13 bases short, with 18 bases between. The CDR3 has 14 residues. Germline CDR1 MGHDK, CDR2 SYGVNS. Here the CDR3 DNA reads TGTGCCAGCAGTGAGTTGGGATCCGTGGATGGACTGTTTTTT. The encoded protein is CASSELGSVDGLFF.

The V call is TRBV19, the J call TRBJ1-1; maybe TRBD1 (5 bases). This CDR3 comprises 14 residues. Trimming stripped 4 bases from V and 1 base from J, with 10 bases between. The germline V gene encodes CDR1 LNHDA and CDR2 SQIVND (reference sequence). CDR3 loop: CASSTDRSNTEAFF. For the CDR3, the DNA is TGTGCCAGTAGTACCGACAGATCGAACACTGAAGCTTTCTTT.

This chain joins TRBV5-1 and TRBJ1-1; perhaps TRBD1 as D (5 bases). Germline-derived CDR1 and CDR2 are SGHRS and YFSETQ. Trimming removed 3 bases at V and 11 bases at J, with 17 bases between. The CDR3 length is 13 residues. This CDR3 is CASSSPGDSRAFF. Written as DNA, the CDR3 is TGCGCCAGCAGCTCGCCTGGGGACTCGAGGGCTTTCTTT. Using reference TRBV5-1 and TRBJ1-1 for the parts outside the CDR3, the full variable domain is KAGVTQTPRYLIKTRGQQVTLSCSPISGHRSVSWYQQTPGQGLQFLFEYFSETQRNKGNFPGRFSGRQFSNSRSEMNVSTLELGDSALYLCASSSPGDSRAFFGQGTRLTVV.

The genes are TRBV6-1 and TRBJ2-1; D unresolved. The CDR3 has 12 amino acids. Germline V gene data show CDR1 as MNHNS and CDR2 as SASEGT. The ends were cut back, 1 base at V and 7 bases at J, with 5 bases in the middle. The chain's CDR3 is CASSEVRNEQFF. CDR3 sequence (DNA): TGTGCCAGCAGTGAAGTACGGAATGAGCAGTTCTTC.

The J gene is TRBJ1-2, the V gene TRBV7-9; 8 bases are a match to TRBD1. This CDR3 is built from 14 residues. Germline assignment: CDR1 SEHNR and CDR2 FQNEAQ (reference sequence). V trimming: 3 bases; J trimming: 6 bases; junction bases outside the gene matches: 6. DNA for the CDR3: TGTGCCAGCAGCTTGGACCAGGGGGCAAATGGCTACACCTTC. It translates to CASSLDQGANGYTF.

Comments on this clone: The same CDR3 also results from other DNA sequences found in this sample. The gene calls are TRBV6-5 and TRBJ1-4, with 7 bases matching TRBD1. From germline, CDR1 is MNHEY and CDR2 SVGAGI. Losses at the gene ends were 2 bases for V and 0 bases for J; bases not matched to a gene: 3. The CDR3 totals 16 residues. The CDR3 region is CASSYQTGATNEKLFF. Written as DNA, the CDR3 is TGTGCCAGCAGTTACCAAACAGGGGCAACTAATGAAAAACTGTTTTTT.

This clone appeared a single time. V is TRBV27 and J is TRBJ1-5; no reliable D call. Germline CDR1 and CDR2: MNHEY and SMNVEV (reference sequence). V was trimmed by 0 bases and J by 3 bases, leaving 12 bases between them. The CDR3 extends over 16 amino acids. CDR3: CASSLSFVQPNQPQHF. In DNA form, the CDR3 reads TGTGCCAGCAGTTTATCGTTTGTTCAACCCAATCAGCCCCAGCATTTT.

The V gene is TRBV20-1, the J gene TRBJ2-1, with 10 bases identical to TRBD2. This CDR3 is 14 amino acids long. Germline CDR1 DFQATT, CDR2 SNEGSKA (reference sequence). Germline trimming cut 3 bases from V and 7 bases from J; bases unmatched to any gene: 6. CDR3 in DNA: TGCAGTGCTAGTAGGACTAGCGGCCCAAATGAGCAGTTCTTC. It is translated as CSASRTSGPNEQFF.

The V and J genes are TRBV11-2 and TRBJ2-1; 14 positions agree with TRBD2. Germline V gives CDR1 SGHAT, CDR2 FQNNGV. The CDR3 contains 18 residues. Trimming at V came to 3 bases and at J to 6 bases, leaving 10 bases not matched to a gene. DNA for the CDR3: TGTGCCAGCAGCTTGAGGGGACTAGCGGGGGATCCATCCAATGAGCAGTTCTTC. Residues: CASSLRGLAGDPSNEQFF.

The chain recombines TRBV6-5 with TRBJ2-7, with D tentatively TRBD1 (7 bases). The length of the CDR3 is 13 residues. With 6 bases removed from V and 2 bases from J, the gap between germline ends came to 11 bases. Per germline, CDR1 MNHEY and CDR2 SVGAGI. The CDR3 DNA reads TGTGCCAGCAGCGCGGGACAGACCTACGAGCAGTACTTC. Its translation is CASSAGQTYEQYF.

The chain links TRBV15 to TRBJ2-2; D call uncertain. Looked up from germline, CDR1 is LNHNV and CDR2 is YYDKDF (reference sequence). The CDR3 loop spans 13 amino acids. The V gene lost 0 bases and the J gene lost 4 bases, with 3 bases spanning the gap. CDR3 nucleotides: TGTGCCACCAGCAGAGATAGCACCGGGGAGCTGTTTTTT. Protein: CATSRDSTGELFF.

J is TRBJ1-5 and V is TRBV27, with 7 bases identical to TRBD1. Looked up from germline, CDR1 is MNHEY and CDR2 is SMNVEV (reference sequence). This CDR3 contains 18 residues. V lost 2 bases and J lost 2; bases outside the gene matches: 12. CDR3 region: CASSLRHRGRWGNQPQHF. As DNA, the CDR3 is TGTGCCAGCAGTTTACGCCACAGGGGCCGTTGGGGCAATCAGCCCCAGCATTTT.

CDR3 bases: TGTGCCACCAGTTTATCGGGAGGTGCGGATACGCAGTATTTT. Encoded protein: CATSLSGGADTQYF. The chain has TRBV24-1 and TRBJ2-3, with 7 bases lining up with TRBD2. This CDR3 has 14 amino acids. CDR1 and CDR2 (germline): KGHDR, SFDVKD. V was clipped by 6 bases and J by 6 bases; unmatched bases: 8.

The rearrangement joins TRBV2 to TRBJ2-7; D perhaps matches TRBD2 (6 bases). V was trimmed by 4 bases and J by 6 bases, leaving 13 bases between them. The CDR3 is 13 residues long. CDR1 is SNHLY, CDR2 FYNNEI, per germline. The CDR3 nucleotides are TGTGCCAGCAGTGGAAGGAGGGGCAGCGAGCAGTACTTC. Encoded protein: CASSGRRGSEQYF.